Described below is a single TCR beta chain sequence and its context. Its antigen is currently not known. Base qualities are not at hand, and no much larger clone is one base apart. Naive CD8 T cell libraries were made from approximately 20,000 to 1,000,000 sorted cells using 10%, 30% or 50% of purified RNA. On a BD FACSAria II, naive CD8 T cells were FACS-sorted as CD8+CD4-CCR7+CD45RA+ and collected into RLT Plus buffer. To test detection sensitivity, Jurkat RNA equivalent to more than 8 TCR copies was spiked into samples of about 18,000-1,000,000 naive CD8 T cells. CD8 T cells were enriched with RosetteSep CD8+ T Cell Enrichment Cocktail and Ficoll-Paque, followed by ACK red cell lysis. The entry originates in a study of molecular identifiers for immune sequencing clone quantification (dated by TCRdb to 2017 to 2018). Study-level background: For a replicate experiment, RNA from roughly 21,000 or 96,000 naive CD8 T cells was divided into five aliquots, and four of the five aliquots were sequenced. This methods study benchmarked molecular-identifier clustering-based TCR repertoire sequencing (MIDCIRS) and TCR RNA copy counting, using CD8 T cells to do so. General conclusions and limits of the study: In CMV-specific effector cells, over 99% of molecules were held by clones above 20 RNA copies, whereas under 1% of molecules were held by such clones in naive cells. Modeling estimated about 3 recovered TCR RNA copies per cell, compared with 8.5 to 10 by digital PCR, which implies roughly 30% capture efficiency. A single cell's worth of spiked-in Jurkat TCR RNA was reported detectable even among 850,000 to 1,000,000 naive CD8 T cells. Identical TCR molecules sharing a barcode could cause highly expanded clone sizes to be underestimated. When barcode sub-clustering was left out, chimeric consensus sequences inflated TCR diversity, with chimeras reaching as high as 47%. Naive libraries contained spiked-in Jurkat TCR RNA (10 copies' worth), which is not part of the donor repertoire.

Taken from cysteine to phenylalanine, the CDR3 has 11 residues. Kept here is only the CDR3 DNA, which spans 33 bases and is read in frame from base 1. V is clipped by 5 bases and J by 5 bases, and the sequence between their germline boundaries is 10 bases long. Sequences GTSNPN (CDR1) and SVGIG (CDR2) are obtained from the germline V gene (reference sequence). Libraries were prepared through PCR. The data were produced on a NextSeq 500. Bulk TCR libraries were made following a previously described method, with the TCR primers given in Table S5. Purification of total RNA was performed with the Qiagen AllPrep DNA/RNA kit. Before analysis, reads from multiple sequencing runs of one library were combined. The study's own analysis went as follows. Only reads with exact TCR constant sequence were kept, trimmed to 150 nt, and grouped by their 12-nt molecular barcodes. Within each barcode group, reads were sub-clustered at a 15% Levenshtein threshold, and quality-weighted consensus sequences were built per RNA molecule. Non-functional sequences were removed, as were lower-count sequences one edit away from another. Based on a fit of two negative binomial distributions, barcode sub-clusters having less than 20% of the maximum read count were discarded. TCRdb reran the public reads through fastp at Q25 and MiXCR, keeping productive beta chains. Every CDR3 protein is listed once, alongside the most common genes and DNA of its rows. TCRdb's processing, not the authors' own work, is the source of the V and J calls. Here the sample has about 630,000 distinct CDR3 sequences; 25% occur a single time. The top ten clones comprise about 0.84% of the sample.

This sequence was found in a human donor in good health. Some libraries in this study had Jurkat cell RNA spiked in. Sequencing was done on a sample of naive CD8+ T cells from blood, with Jurkat cell RNA spiked in. The cell subset or site label on this specimen signifies: FACS-sorted CD8+CD4-CCR7+CD45RA+ naive T cells. The chain uses TRBV30 and TRBJ2-7; the D gene identity is not certain. The CDR3 is CAWGSVDEQYF. The sequenced DNA: TGTGCCTGGGGCTCTGTGGACGAGCAGTACTTC. With all but the CDR3 taken from the reference TRBV30 and TRBJ2-7 genes, the full variable domain is: SQTIHQWPATLVQPVGSPLSLECTVEGTSNPNLYWYRQAAGRGLQLLFYSVGIGQISSEVPQNLSASRPQDRQFILSSKKLLLSDSGFYLCAWGSVDEQYFGPGTRLTVT.